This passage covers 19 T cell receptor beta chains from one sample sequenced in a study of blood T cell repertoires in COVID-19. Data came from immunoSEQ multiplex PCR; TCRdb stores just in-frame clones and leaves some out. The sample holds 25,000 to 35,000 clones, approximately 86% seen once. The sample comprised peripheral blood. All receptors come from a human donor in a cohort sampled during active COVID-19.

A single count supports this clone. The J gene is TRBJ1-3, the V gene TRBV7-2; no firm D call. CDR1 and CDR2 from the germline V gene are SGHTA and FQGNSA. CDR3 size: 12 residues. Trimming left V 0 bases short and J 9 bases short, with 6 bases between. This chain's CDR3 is CASSLARATIYF. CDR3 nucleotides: TGTGCCAGCAGCTTAGCCCGAGCCACCATATATTTT.

The CDR3 DNA is TGTGCCAGCAGTTACTTGCCGGGACAGGGGCGAATTGGCTACACCTTC. Translation gives CASSYLPGQGRIGYTF. This chain connects TRBV6-5 to TRBJ1-2, with TRBD1 identical over 10 bases. V shed 1 base, J shed 7 bases, and the junction held 9 bases outside the gene matches. The CDR3 has 16 amino acids. Germline CDR1 MNHEY, CDR2 SVGAGI.

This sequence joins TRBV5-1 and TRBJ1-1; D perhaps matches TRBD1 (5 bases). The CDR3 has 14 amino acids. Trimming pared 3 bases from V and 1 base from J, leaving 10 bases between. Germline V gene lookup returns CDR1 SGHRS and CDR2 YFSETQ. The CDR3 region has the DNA TGCGCCAGCAGCTGGACCCAGGGGAACACTGAAGCTTTCTTT. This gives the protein CASSWTQGNTEAFF.

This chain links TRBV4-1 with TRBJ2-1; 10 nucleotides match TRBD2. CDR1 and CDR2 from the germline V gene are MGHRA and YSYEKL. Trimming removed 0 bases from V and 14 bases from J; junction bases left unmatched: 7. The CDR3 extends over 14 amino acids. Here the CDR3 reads CASSQDQRGGQEFF. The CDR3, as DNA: TGCGCCAGCAGCCAAGATCAGCGGGGGGGCCAGGAGTTCTTC.

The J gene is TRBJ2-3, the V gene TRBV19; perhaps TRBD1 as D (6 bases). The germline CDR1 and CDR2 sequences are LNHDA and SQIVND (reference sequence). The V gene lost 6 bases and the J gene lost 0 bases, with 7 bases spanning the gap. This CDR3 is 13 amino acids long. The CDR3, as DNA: TGTGCCAGTAGGGACAGCAGCACAGATACGCAGTATTTT. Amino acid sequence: CASRDSSTDTQYF.

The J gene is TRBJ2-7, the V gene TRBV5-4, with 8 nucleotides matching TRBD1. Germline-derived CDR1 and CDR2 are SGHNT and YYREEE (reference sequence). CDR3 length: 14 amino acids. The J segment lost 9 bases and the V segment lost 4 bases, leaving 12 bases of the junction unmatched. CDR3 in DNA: TGTGCCAGCAGCGAGGGACAGGCCGAGACGAGGCAGTACTTC. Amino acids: CASSEGQAETRQYF.

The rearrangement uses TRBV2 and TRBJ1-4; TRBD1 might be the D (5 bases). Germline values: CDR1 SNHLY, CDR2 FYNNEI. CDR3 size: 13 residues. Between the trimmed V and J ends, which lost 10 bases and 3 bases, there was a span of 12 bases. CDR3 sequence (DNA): TGTGCCACCGGGGGTTTGTCTAATGAAAAACTGTTTTTT. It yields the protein CATGGLSNEKLFF.

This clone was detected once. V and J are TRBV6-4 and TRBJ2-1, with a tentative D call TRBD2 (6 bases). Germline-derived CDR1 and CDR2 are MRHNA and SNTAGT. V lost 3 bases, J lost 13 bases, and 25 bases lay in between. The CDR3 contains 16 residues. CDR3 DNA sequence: TGTGCCAGCAGTGAGTCGGGATTCGGAGGGGCGCGGGTCCAGTTCTTC. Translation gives CASSESGFGGARVQFF.

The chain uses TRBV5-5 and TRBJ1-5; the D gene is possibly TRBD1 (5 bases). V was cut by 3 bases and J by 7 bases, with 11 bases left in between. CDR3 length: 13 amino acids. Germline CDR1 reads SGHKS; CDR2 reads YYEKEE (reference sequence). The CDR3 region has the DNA TGTGCCAGCAGCTCGGACATCTTGCAGCCCCAGCATTTT. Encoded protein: CASSSDILQPQHF.

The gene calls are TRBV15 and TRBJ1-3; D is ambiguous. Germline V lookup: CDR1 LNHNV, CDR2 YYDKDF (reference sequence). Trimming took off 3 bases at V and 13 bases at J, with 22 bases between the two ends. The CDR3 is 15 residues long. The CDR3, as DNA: TGTGCCACCAGCAGTCGATCGCCCCGGGCCTCGGGGATATATTTT. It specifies CATSSRSPRASGIYF.

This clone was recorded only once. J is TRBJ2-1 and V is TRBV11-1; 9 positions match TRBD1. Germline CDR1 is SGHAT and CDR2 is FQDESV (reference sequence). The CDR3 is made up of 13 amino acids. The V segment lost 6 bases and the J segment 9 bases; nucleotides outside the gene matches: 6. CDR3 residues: CASSTGTGLEQFF. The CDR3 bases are TGTGCCAGCAGTACAGGGACAGGGCTTGAGCAGTTCTTC.

The CDR3 is CASRRDSRTDTQYF. DNA for the CDR3: TGTGCCAGCAGGAGGGACAGTCGCACAGATACGCAGTATTTT. The V call is TRBV5-4, the J call TRBJ2-3; 7 bases are shared with TRBD1. Germline CDR1 SGHNT, CDR2 YYREEE (reference sequence). With V trimmed by 5 bases and J by 1 base, 4 bases remained unmatched. The CDR3 totals 14 residues. Looking up the rest from reference TRBV5-4 and TRBJ2-3 gives the full variable domain: ETGVTQSPTHLIKTRGQQVTLRCSSQSGHNTVSWYQQALGQGPQFIFQYYREEENGRGNFPPRFSGLQFPNYSSELNVNALELDDSALYLCASRRDSRTDTQYFGPGTRLTVL.

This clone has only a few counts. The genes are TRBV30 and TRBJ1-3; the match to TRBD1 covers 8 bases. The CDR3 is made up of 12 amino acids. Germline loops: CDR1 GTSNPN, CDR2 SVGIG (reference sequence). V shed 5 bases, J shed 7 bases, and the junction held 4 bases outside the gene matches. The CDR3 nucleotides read TGTGCCTGGCAAACAGGGGGGAACACCATATATTTT. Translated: CAWQTGGNTIYF.

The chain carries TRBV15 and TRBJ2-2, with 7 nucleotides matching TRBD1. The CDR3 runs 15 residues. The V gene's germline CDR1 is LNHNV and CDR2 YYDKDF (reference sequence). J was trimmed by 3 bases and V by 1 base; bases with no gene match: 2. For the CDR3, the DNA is TGTGCCACCAGCAGAGGAACAGGGGACACCGGGGAGCTGTTTTTT. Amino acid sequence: CATSRGTGDTGELFF.

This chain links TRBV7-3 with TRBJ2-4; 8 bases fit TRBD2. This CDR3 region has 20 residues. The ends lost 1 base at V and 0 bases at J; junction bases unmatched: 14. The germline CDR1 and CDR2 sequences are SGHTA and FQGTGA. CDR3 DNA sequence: TGTGCCAGCAGCTTAAGGCTATTGACGAGCGGGGGCTTAGCCAAAAACATTCAGTACTTC. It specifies CASSLRLLTSGGLAKNIQYF.

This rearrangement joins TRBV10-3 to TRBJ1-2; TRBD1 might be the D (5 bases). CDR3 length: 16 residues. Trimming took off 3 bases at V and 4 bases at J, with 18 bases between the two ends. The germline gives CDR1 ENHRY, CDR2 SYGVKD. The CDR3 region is CAISDRVDTLSYGYTF. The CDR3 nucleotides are TGTGCCATCAGTGACCGAGTGGACACACTGTCCTATGGCTACACCTTC.

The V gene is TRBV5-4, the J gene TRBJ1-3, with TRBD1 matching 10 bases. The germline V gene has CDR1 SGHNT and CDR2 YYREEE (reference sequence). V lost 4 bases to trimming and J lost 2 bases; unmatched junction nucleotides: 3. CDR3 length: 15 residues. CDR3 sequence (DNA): TGTGCCAGCAGCATCGGGACAGGGGCTGGAAACACCATATATTTT. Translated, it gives CASSIGTGAGNTIYF.

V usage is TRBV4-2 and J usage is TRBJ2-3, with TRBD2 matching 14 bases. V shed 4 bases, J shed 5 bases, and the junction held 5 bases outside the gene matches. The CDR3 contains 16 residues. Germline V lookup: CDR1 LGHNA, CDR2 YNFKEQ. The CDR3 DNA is TGTGCCAGCAGCCTAACCGGGACTAGCGGGGGAGATACGCAGTATTTT. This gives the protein CASSLTGTSGGDTQYF.

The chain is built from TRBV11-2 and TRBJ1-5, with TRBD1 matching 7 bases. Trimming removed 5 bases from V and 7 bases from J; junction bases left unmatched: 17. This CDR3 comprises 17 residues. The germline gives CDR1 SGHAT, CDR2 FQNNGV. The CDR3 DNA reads TGTGCCAGCAGCCCGCTAAGACAGGGCCGAACGGGCCAGCCCCAGCATTTT. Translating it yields CASSPLRQGRTGQPQHF.